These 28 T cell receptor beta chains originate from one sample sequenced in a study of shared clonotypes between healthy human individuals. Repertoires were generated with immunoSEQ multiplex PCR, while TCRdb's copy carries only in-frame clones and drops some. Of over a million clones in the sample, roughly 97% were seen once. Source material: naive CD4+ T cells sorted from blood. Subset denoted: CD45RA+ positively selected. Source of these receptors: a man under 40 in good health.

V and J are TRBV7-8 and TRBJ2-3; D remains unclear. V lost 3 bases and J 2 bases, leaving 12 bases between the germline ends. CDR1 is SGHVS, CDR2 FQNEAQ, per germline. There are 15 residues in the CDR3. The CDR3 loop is CASSFRQYYTDTQYF. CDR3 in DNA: TGTGCCAGCAGCTTCCGGCAGTACTACACAGATACGCAGTATTTT. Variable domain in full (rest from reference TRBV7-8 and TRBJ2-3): GAGVSQSPRYKVAKRGQDVALRCDPISGHVSLFWYQQALGQGPEFLTYFQNEAQLDKSGLPSDRFFAERPEGSVSTLKIQRTQQEDSAVYLCASSFRQYYTDTQYFGPGTRLTVL.

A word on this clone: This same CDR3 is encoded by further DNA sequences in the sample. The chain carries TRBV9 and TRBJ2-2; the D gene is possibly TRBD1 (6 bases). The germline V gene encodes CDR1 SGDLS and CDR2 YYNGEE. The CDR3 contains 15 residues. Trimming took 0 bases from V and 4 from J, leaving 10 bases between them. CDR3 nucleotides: TGTGCCAGCAGCGTAGCACAGGGCGCCACCGGGGAGCTGTTTTTT. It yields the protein CASSVAQGATGELFF.

The CDR3 sequence: CASSQDRGRGGYGYTF. In DNA, the CDR3 is TGCGCCAGCAGCCAAGATAGGGGCAGGGGGGGCTATGGCTACACCTTC. This chain connects TRBV4-3 to TRBJ1-2, with TRBD1 identical over 7 bases. V lost 0 bases, J lost 4 bases, and 8 bases stayed unmatched. Germline V lookup: CDR1 LGHNA, CDR2 YSLEER. CDR3 size: 16 residues.

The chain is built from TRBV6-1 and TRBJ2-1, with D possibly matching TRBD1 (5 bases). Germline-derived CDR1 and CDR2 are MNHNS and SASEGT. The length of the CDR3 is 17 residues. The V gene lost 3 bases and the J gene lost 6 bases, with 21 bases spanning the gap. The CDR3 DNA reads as TGTGCCAGCAGTGACATGGTTTCAGGGTACGCGAGCAATGAGCAGTTCTTC. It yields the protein CASSDMVSGYASNEQFF.

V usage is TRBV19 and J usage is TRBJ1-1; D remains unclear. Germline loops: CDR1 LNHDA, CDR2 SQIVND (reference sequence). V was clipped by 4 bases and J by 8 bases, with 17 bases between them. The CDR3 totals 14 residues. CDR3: CASSKFKGGKEAFF. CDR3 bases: TGTGCCAGTAGTAAGTTTAAGGGCGGAAAGGAAGCTTTCTTT.

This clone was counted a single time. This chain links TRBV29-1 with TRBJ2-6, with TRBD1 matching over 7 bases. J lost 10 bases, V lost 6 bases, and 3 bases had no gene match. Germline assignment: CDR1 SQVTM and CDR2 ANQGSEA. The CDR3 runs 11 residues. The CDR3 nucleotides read TGCAGCGTGGTACAGGGGAACGTCCTGACTTTC. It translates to CSVVQGNVLTF.

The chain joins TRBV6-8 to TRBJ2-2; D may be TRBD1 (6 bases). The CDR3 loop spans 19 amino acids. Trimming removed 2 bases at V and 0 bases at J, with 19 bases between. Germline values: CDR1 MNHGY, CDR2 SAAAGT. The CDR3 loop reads CASSYPSRDKLPNTGELFF. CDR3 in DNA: TGTGCCAGCAGTTACCCGAGTCGGGACAAACTTCCGAACACCGGGGAGCTGTTTTTT.

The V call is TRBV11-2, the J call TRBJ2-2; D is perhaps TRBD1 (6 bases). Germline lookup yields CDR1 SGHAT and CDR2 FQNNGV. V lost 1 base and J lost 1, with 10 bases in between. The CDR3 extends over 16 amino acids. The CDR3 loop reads CASSLAPGVNTGELFF. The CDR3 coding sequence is TGTGCCAGCAGCTTAGCGCCAGGGGTGAACACCGGGGAGCTGTTTTTT.

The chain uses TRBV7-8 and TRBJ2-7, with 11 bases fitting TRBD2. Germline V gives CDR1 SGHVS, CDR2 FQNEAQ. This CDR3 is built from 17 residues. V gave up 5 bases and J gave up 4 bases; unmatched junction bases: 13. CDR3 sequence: CASSDRFSGRVLYEQYF. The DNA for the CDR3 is TGTGCCAGCAGCGATCGCTTTAGCGGGAGGGTGCTTTACGAGCAGTACTTC.

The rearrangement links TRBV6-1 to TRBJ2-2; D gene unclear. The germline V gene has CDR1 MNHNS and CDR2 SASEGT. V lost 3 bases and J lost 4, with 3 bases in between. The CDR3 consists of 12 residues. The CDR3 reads CASSERTGELFF. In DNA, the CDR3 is TGTGCCAGCAGTGAGCGCACCGGGGAGCTGTTTTTT.

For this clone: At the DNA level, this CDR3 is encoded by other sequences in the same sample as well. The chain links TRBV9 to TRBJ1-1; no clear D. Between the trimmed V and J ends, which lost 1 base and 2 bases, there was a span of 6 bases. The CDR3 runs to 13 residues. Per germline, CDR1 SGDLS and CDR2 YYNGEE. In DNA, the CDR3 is TGTGCCAGCAGCGTACGGAGCAACACTGAAGCTTTCTTT. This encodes CASSVRSNTEAFF. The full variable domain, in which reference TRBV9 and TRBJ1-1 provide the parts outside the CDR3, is DSGVTQTPKHLITATGQRVTLRCSPRSGDLSVYWYQQSLDQGLQFLIQYYNGEERAKGNILERFSAQQFPDLHSELNLSSLELGDSALYFCASSVRSNTEAFFGQGTRLTVV.

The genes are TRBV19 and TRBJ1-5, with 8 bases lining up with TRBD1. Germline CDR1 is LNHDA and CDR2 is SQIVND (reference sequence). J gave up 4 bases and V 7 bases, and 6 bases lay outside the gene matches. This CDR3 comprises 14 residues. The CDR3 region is CASTGNRGNQPQHF. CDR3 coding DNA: TGTGCCAGTACTGGAAACAGGGGGAATCAGCCCCAGCATTTT.

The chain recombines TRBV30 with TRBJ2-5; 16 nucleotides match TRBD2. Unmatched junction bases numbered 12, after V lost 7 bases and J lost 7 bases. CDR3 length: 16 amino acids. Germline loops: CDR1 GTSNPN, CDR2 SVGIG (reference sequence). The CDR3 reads CASTKGLAGGLGTQYF. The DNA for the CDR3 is TGTGCCTCAACCAAGGGACTAGCGGGAGGGCTAGGGACCCAGTACTTC. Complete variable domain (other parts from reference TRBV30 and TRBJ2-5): SQTIHQWPATLVQPVGSPLSLECTVEGTSNPNLYWYRQAAGRGLQLLFYSVGIGQISSEVPQNLSASRPQDRQFILSSKKLLLSDSGFYLCASTKGLAGGLGTQYFGPGTRLLVL.

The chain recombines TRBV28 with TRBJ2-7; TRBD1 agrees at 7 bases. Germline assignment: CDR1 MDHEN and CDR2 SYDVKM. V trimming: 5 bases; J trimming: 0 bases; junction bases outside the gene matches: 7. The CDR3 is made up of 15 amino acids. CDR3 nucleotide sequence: TGTGCCAGCAGTCCAAGGACAGGCCTCTCCTACGAGCAGTACTTC. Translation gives CASSPRTGLSYEQYF.

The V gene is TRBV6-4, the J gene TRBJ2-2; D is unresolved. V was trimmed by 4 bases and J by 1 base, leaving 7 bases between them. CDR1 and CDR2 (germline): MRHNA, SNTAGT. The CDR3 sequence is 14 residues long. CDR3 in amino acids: CASSGIMNTGELFF. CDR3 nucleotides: TGTGCCAGCAGTGGCATAATGAACACCGGGGAGCTGTTTTTT.

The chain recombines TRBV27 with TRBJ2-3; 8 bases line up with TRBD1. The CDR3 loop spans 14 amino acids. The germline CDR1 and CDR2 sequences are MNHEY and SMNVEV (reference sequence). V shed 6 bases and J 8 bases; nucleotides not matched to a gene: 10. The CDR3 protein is CASSRTGQVGTQYF. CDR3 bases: TGTGCCAGCAGCAGGACAGGGCAGGTTGGTACGCAGTATTTT.

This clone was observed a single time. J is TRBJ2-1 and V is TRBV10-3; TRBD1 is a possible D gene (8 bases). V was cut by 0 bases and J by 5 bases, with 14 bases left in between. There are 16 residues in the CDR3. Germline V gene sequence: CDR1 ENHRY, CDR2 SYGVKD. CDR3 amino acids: CAISESRTGRDNEQFF. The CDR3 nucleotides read TGTGCCATCAGTGAGTCGAGGACAGGGAGGGACAATGAGCAGTTCTTC.

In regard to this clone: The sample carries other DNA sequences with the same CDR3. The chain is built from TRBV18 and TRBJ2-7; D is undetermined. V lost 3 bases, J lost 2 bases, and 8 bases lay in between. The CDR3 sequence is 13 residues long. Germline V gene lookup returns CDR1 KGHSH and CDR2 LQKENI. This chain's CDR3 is CASSPRQTYEQYF. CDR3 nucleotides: TGTGCCAGCTCACCCCGACAAACCTACGAGCAGTACTTC.

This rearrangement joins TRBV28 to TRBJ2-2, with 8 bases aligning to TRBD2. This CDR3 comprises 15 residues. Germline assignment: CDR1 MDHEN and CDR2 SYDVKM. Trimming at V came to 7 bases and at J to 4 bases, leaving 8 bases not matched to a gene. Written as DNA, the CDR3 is TGTGCCAGCAAGCCTGGACTAGCAAGCACCGGGGAGCTGTTTTTT. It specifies CASKPGLASTGELFF.

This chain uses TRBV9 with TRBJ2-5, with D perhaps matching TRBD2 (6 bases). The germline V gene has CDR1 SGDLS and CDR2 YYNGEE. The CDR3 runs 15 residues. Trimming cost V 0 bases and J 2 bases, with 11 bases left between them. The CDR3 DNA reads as TGTGCCAGCAGCGTAGCTCGAGCGGGTCAAGAGACCCAGTACTTC. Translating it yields CASSVARAGQETQYF.

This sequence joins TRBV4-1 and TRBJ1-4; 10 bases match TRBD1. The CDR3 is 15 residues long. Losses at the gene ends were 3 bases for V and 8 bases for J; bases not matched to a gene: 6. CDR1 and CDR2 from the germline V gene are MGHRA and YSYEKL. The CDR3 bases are TGCGCCAGCAGCCAGCGACAGGGGGCCGGGGAAAAACTGTTTTTT. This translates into CASSQRQGAGEKLFF.

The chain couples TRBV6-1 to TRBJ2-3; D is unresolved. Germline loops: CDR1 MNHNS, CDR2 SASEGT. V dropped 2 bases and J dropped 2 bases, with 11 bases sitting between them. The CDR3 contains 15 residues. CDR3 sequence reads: CASSELGSPTDTQYF. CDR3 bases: TGTGCCAGCAGTGAACTGGGGTCCCCCACAGATACGCAGTATTTT.

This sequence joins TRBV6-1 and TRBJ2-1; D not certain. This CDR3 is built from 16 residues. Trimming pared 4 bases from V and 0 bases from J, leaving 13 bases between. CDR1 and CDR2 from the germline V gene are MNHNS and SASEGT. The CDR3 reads CASSVSIPSSYNEQFF. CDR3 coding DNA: TGTGCCAGCAGTGTTTCCATACCATCCTCCTACAATGAGCAGTTCTTC.

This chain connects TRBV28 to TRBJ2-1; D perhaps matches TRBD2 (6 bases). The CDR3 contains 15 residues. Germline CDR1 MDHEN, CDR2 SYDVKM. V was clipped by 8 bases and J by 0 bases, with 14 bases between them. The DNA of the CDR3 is TGTGCCAGCGGGGTGGGCGGGAACTCCTACAATGAGCAGTTCTTC. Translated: CASGVGGNSYNEQFF.

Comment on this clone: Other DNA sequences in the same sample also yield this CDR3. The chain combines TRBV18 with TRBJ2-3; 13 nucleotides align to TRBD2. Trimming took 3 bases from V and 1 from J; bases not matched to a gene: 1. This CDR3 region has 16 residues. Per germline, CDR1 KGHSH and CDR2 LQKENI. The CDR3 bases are TGTGCCAGCTCACCGGGGACTAGCGGGGGCACAGATACGCAGTATTTT. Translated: CASSPGTSGGTDTQYF.

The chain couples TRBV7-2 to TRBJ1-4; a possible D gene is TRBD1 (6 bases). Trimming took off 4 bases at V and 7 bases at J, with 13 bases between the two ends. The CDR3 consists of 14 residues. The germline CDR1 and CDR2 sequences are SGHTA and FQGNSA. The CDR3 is CASSSQGRGEKLFF. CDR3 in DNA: TGTGCCAGCAGCTCTCAGGGGAGGGGTGAAAAACTGTTTTTT.

The CDR3 DNA sequence: TGTGCCAGCAGCTTAATTGTAGCGGGACCCACTAGCTCCTACGAGCAGTACTTC. This codes for CASSLIVAGPTSSYEQYF. This chain joins TRBV7-2 and TRBJ2-7, with 8 bases matching TRBD2. The germline gives CDR1 SGHTA, CDR2 FQGNSA. The CDR3 runs 18 residues. V was clipped by 2 bases and J by 0 bases; unmatched bases: 12.

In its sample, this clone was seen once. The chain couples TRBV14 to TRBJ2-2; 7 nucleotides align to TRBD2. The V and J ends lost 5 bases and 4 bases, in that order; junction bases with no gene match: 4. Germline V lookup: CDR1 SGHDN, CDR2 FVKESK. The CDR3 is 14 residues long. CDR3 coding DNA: TGTGCCAGCAGCAACACGGGAGGCACCGGGGAGCTGTTTTTT. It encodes CASSNTGGTGELFF. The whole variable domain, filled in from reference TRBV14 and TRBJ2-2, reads EAGVTQFPSHSVIEKGQTVTLRCDPISGHDNLYWYRRVMGKEIKFLLHFVKESKQDESGMPNNRFLAERTGGTYSTLKVQPAELEDSGVYFCASSNTGGTGELFFGEGSRLTVL.